Following are 25 T cell receptor beta chains from one sample sequenced in a study of OX40 agonist ivuxolimab in advanced cancers. Profiling relied on immunoSEQ multiplex PCR, and the TCRdb table lists in-frame clones only, not all of them. The top ten hold over 0.7% of the sample, which has approximately 58,000 clones, 80% to 90% seen once. Here the sequenced sample was CD4+ or CD8+ T cells sorted from blood, taken in a trial of the OX40 agonist ivuxolimab. Receptor source: an adult with an advanced solid tumor such as melanoma, head and neck, liver or kidney cancer.

In this sample, this clone turned up a few times. The chain recombines TRBV6-6 with TRBJ2-5; 8 bases agree with TRBD1. The CDR3 covers 15 residues. The germline CDR1 and CDR2 sequences are MNHNY and SVGAGI (reference sequence). Trimming cost V 4 bases and J 4 bases; bases outside gene matches: 8. CDR3 sequence reads: CASSFGDRPRETQYF. CDR3 nucleotide sequence: TGTGCCAGCAGTTTCGGGGACAGGCCCCGAGAGACCCAGTACTTC.

V is TRBV21-1 and J is TRBJ1-4; the table's D call, TRBD1, has no DNA check behind it. TRBV21-1 is termed a pseudogene. This CDR3 region has 13 residues. CDR3 bases: TGTGCCAGCAGCCCCCCTCAGGGAGAAAAACTGTTTTTT. This translates into CASSPPQGEKLFF.

The chain has TRBV5-6 and TRBJ2-2; 8 positions agree with TRBD2. J was trimmed by 0 bases and V by 4 bases; bases with no gene match: 14. Germline CDR1 reads SGHDT; CDR2 reads YYEEEE. The CDR3 totals 19 residues. The CDR3 bases are TGTGCCAGCAGCCTTGGGACGGCGAGCGGGAGCACGAACACCGGGGAGCTGTTTTTT. Residues: CASSLGTASGSTNTGELFF.

The V call is TRBV11-2, the J call TRBJ2-7; possible D gene TRBD1, 5 bases. V was cut by 3 bases and J by 1 base, with 10 bases left in between. This CDR3 spans 14 amino acids. Germline CDR1 is SGHAT and CDR2 is FQNNGV. CDR3 coding DNA: TGTGCCAGCAGCTTTACAGGTATATCCTACGAGCAGTACTTC. It translates to CASSFTGISYEQYF. The entire variable domain, with the rest obtained from reference TRBV11-2 and TRBJ2-7, is as follows: EAGVAQSPRYKIIEKRQSVAFWCNPISGHATLYWYQQILGQGPKLLIQFQNNGVVDDSQLPKDRFSAERLKGVDSTLKIQPAKLEDSAVYLCASSFTGISYEQYFGPGTRLTVT.

This chain links TRBV27 with TRBJ1-2; no definite D call. This CDR3 has 15 amino acids. From germline, CDR1 is MNHEY and CDR2 SMNVEV (reference sequence). V was shortened by 4 bases and J by 3 bases, with 15 bases between the two germline ends. Here the CDR3 DNA reads TGTGCCAGCAGTTCCCCTTCTGGAGGCTACTATGGCTACACCTTC. Protein product: CASSSPSGGYYGYTF.

This clone was recorded a few times. The V and J genes are TRBV6-5 and TRBJ1-2; the D gene is possibly TRBD1 (5 bases). The CDR3 sequence is 13 residues long. The V end lost 7 bases, the J end lost 13 bases, and 22 bases lay between the germline ends. Per the germline V gene, CDR1 is MNHEY and CDR2 is SVGAGI. The CDR3 DNA reads TGTGCCAGCATCGACGAAGCGGCAGGGATCAGCACCTTC. Protein product: CASIDEAAGISTF.

The V gene is TRBV4-1, the J gene TRBJ2-1; 9 nucleotides align to TRBD1. Germline V CDR1 and CDR2: MGHRA, YSYEKL. Trimming removed 2 bases from V and 8 bases from J; junction bases left unmatched: 13. The CDR3 totals 17 residues. The CDR3 is CASSQPPGTGRDDEQFF. CDR3 nucleotides: TGCGCCAGCAGCCAACCCCCCGGGACAGGGCGTGACGATGAGCAGTTCTTC.

The rearrangement joins TRBV4-2 to TRBJ1-4; 7 nucleotides match TRBD1. The CDR3 loop spans 15 amino acids. Trimming cost V 2 bases and J 2 bases; bases outside gene matches: 2. Germline CDR1 and CDR2: LGHNA and YNFKEQ. The CDR3 DNA follows: TGTGCCAGCAGCCAAATGACAGGGACTAATGAAAAACTGTTTTTT. Its protein is CASSQMTGTNEKLFF.

This clone was counted a single time. This CDR3 is CASSQEGTINNEQFF. The CDR3 nucleotides are TGCGCCAGCAGCCAAGAGGGGACTATCAACAATGAGCAGTTCTTC. The V call is TRBV4-1, the J call TRBJ2-1; 7 nucleotides match TRBD2. Unmatched junction bases numbered 4, after V lost 0 bases and J lost 5 bases. CDR1 and CDR2 from the germline V gene are MGHRA and YSYEKL. The CDR3 is made up of 15 amino acids.

The gene calls are TRBV7-6 and TRBJ2-5; TRBD1 aligns across 8 bases. The DNA end lines up better with TRBJ2-7; the J call may be wrong. The germline V gene has CDR1 SGHVS and CDR2 FNYEAQ. This CDR3 spans 15 amino acids. The chain's CDR3 is CASSLAGTGVYEQYF. CDR3 sequence (DNA): TGTGCCAGCAGCTTAGCCGGGACAGGTGTATACGAGCAGTACTTC.

V gene TRBV19 combines with J gene TRBJ2-7; 7 bases match TRBD2. The J segment lost 7 bases and the V segment lost 6 bases, leaving 12 bases of the junction unmatched. Germline V gene lookup returns CDR1 LNHDA and CDR2 SQIVND (reference sequence). CDR3 length: 14 amino acids. This CDR3 reads CASSRGTTLMEQYF. CDR3 coding DNA: TGTGCCAGTAGCCGCGGGACTACCCTTATGGAGCAGTACTTC.

The chain joins TRBV7-9 to TRBJ2-3; D gene ambiguous. CDR3 length equals 14 residues. V was shortened by 5 bases and J by 3 bases, with 12 bases between the two germline ends. CDR1 is SEHNR, CDR2 FQNEAQ, per germline (reference sequence). The CDR3 protein is CASSIGSATDTQYF. In DNA form, the CDR3 reads TGTGCCAGCAGCATAGGGTCGGCTACAGATACGCAGTATTTT.

The chain couples TRBV28 to TRBJ1-2; D is uncertain. This CDR3 contains 12 residues. Germline V gene sequence: CDR1 MDHEN, CDR2 SYDVKM. The V gene lost 3 bases and the J gene lost 4 bases, with 6 bases spanning the gap. The CDR3 DNA is TGTGCCAGCAGTTTTGGCAGCTATGGCTACACCTTC. Translated: CASSFGSYGYTF.

The chain employs TRBV28 and TRBJ2-3; TRBD1 agrees at 9 bases. The CDR3 covers 14 residues. V lost 6 bases, J lost 4 bases, and 5 bases stayed unmatched. Germline assignment: CDR1 MDHEN and CDR2 SYDVKM. CDR3 bases: TGTGCCAGCAGGAGGACAGGGGCCTCAGATACGCAGTATTTT. Its protein product is CASRRTGASDTQYF. Filled out from reference TRBV28 and TRBJ2-3, the complete variable domain reads DVKVTQSSRYLVKRTGEKVFLECVQDMDHENMFWYRQDPGLGLRLIYFSYDVKMKEKGDIPEGYSVSREKKERFSLILESASTNQTSMYLCASRRTGASDTQYFGPGTRLTVL.

V and J are TRBV11-2 and TRBJ1-1; no definite D call. The CDR3 sequence is 11 residues long. Per germline, CDR1 SGHAT and CDR2 FQNNGV. The V and J ends lost 5 bases and 5 bases respectively, with 6 bases between them. The CDR3 loop is CASSPRTEAFF. The CDR3 DNA reads TGTGCCAGCAGCCCCCGAACTGAAGCTTTCTTT.

There are a few counts of this clone. V is TRBV13 and J is TRBJ2-2, with TRBD1 matching 9 bases. The germline V gene has CDR1 PRHDT and CDR2 FYEKMQ (reference sequence). V was clipped by 0 bases and J by 1 base; unmatched bases: 0. This CDR3 has 16 residues. This CDR3 reads CASSLGGQGNTGELFF. CDR3 nucleotide sequence: TGTGCCAGCAGCTTAGGGGGACAGGGGAACACCGGGGAGCTGTTTTTT. Supplemented by reference TRBV13 and TRBJ2-2, the full variable domain reads AAGVIQSPRHLIKEKRETATLKCYPIPRHDTVYWYQQGPGQDPQFLISFYEKMQSDKGSIPDRFSAQQFSDYHSELNMSSLELGDSALYFCASSLGGQGNTGELFFGEGSRLTVL.

V gene TRBV15 combines with J gene TRBJ1-4; D remains unclear. This CDR3 is built from 16 residues. The V and J ends lost 6 bases and 4 bases respectively, with 18 bases between them. Germline CDR1 and CDR2: LNHNV and YYDKDF (reference sequence). In DNA form, the CDR3 reads TGTGCCACCAGTCGCAATATTAGGGCTATTAATGAAAAACTGTTTTTT. This codes for CATSRNIRAINEKLFF.

The V call is TRBV7-2, the J call TRBJ2-2, with TRBD2 matching over 10 bases. Losses at the gene ends were 3 bases for V and 5 bases for J; bases not matched to a gene: 12. CDR1 is SGHTA, CDR2 FQGNSA, per germline. The CDR3 covers 18 residues. The CDR3 loop reads CASSFRTSGKGRTGELFF. CDR3 DNA: TGTGCCAGCAGCTTTAGGACTAGCGGTAAAGGACGGACCGGGGAGCTGTTTTTT.

The rearrangement joins TRBV7-3 to TRBJ2-1, with TRBD2 identical over 7 bases. Germline V gene sequence: CDR1 SGHTA, CDR2 FQGTGA. V trimming: 0 bases; J trimming: 9 bases; junction bases outside the gene matches: 17. This CDR3 contains 18 residues. DNA of the CDR3: TGTGCCAGCAGCTTAACAAGGTCGGGGGGTCGGATCGGGCCTGAGCAGTTCTTC. Its translation: CASSLTRSGGRIGPEQFF.

This chain connects TRBV27 to TRBJ1-2; D is undetermined. Trimming pared 4 bases from V and 4 bases from J, leaving 16 bases between. Germline loops: CDR1 MNHEY, CDR2 SMNVEV (reference sequence). The CDR3 runs 15 residues. As DNA, the CDR3 is TGTGCCAGCAGTTCCCAGGCTGTATACAGCTATGGCTACACCTTC. It codes for CASSSQAVYSYGYTF.

This chain connects TRBV7-9 to TRBJ2-3; 8 positions agree with TRBD2. The CDR3 runs 16 residues. Trimming took 2 bases from V and 0 from J; bases not matched to a gene: 4. Germline CDR1 and CDR2: SEHNR and FQNEAQ (reference sequence). CDR3 nucleotides: TGTGCCAGCAGCTTATCGGCGGGAGGCAGCACAGATACGCAGTATTTT. It translates to CASSLSAGGSTDTQYF. Together with reference TRBV7-9 and TRBJ2-3, the CDR3 gives the full variable domain: DTGVSQNPRHKITKRGQNVTFRCDPISEHNRLYWYRQTLGQGPEFLTYFQNEAQLEKSRLLSDRFSAERPKGSFSTLEIQRTEQGDSAMYLCASSLSAGGSTDTQYFGPGTRLTVL.

The V call is TRBV5-1, the J call TRBJ2-7, with 7 bases aligning to TRBD1. This CDR3 has 14 residues. Germline lookup yields CDR1 SGHRS and CDR2 YFSETQ. Trimming at V came to 0 bases and at J to 2 bases, leaving 2 bases not matched to a gene. The CDR3 spells CASSLGQGPYEQYF. CDR3 in DNA: TGCGCCAGCAGCTTGGGACAGGGCCCCTACGAGCAGTACTTC.

V usage is TRBV10-3 and J usage is TRBJ2-7, with 8 positions matching TRBD1. There are 13 residues in the CDR3. Unmatched junction bases numbered 3, after V lost 4 bases and J lost 4 bases. CDR1 is ENHRY, CDR2 SYGVKD, per germline. The CDR3 DNA reads TGTGCCATCAGTGTGACAGGGGTTTACGAGCAGTACTTC. It is translated as CAISVTGVYEQYF.

The chain uses TRBV19 and TRBJ1-3; 8 bases match TRBD1. The germline gives CDR1 LNHDA, CDR2 SQIVND (reference sequence). This CDR3 has 17 residues. V trimming: 7 bases; J trimming: 0 bases; junction bases outside the gene matches: 11. The CDR3 reads CASTLRAGGGSGNTIYF. DNA of the CDR3: TGTGCCAGTACCCTACGGGCAGGGGGCGGCTCTGGAAACACCATATATTTT.

The chain couples TRBV7-2 to TRBJ1-6, with 11 positions matching TRBD1. Germline assignment: CDR1 SGHTA and CDR2 FQGNSA. CDR3 length: 16 residues. V was pared by 3 bases and J by 7 bases, with 5 bases of the junction left unmatched. The CDR3, as DNA: TGTGCCAGCAGCTTTCGGGGGACAGGGGGGAATTCACCCCTCCACTTT. Translating gives CASSFRGTGGNSPLHF.